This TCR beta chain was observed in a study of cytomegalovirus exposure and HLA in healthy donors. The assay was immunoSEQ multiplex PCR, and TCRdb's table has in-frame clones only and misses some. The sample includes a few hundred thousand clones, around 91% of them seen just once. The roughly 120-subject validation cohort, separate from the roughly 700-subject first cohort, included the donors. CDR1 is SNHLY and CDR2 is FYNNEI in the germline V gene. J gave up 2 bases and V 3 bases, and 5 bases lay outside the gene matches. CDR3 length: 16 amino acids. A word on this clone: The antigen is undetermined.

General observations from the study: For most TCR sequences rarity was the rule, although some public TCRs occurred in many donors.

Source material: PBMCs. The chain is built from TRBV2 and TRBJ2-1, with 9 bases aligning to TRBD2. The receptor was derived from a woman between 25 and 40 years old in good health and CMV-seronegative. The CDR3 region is CASSEEREATYNEQFF. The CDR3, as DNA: TGTGCCAGCAGTGAGGAGCGGGAGGCAACCTACAATGAGCAGTTCTTC.